This passage covers 26 T cell receptor beta chains from one sample sequenced in a study of cytomegalovirus exposure and HLA in healthy donors. Primers included in the PCR were 60 Vbeta and 13 Jbeta primers. Only in-frame clones appear in the TCRdb table, and some are missing; sequencing was by immunoSEQ multiplex PCR. This sample has more than 50,000 clones, with about three quarters found just once. Material for sequencing was PBMCs. The receptors shown here come from a female donor in good health and CMV-seronegative.

The J gene is TRBJ1-6, the V gene TRBV7-9; D is uncertain. CDR1 and CDR2 from the germline V gene are SEHNR and FQNEAQ (reference sequence). There are 13 residues in the CDR3. Trimming cost V 1 base and J 9 bases, with 7 bases left between them. In nucleotides, the CDR3 is TGTGCCAGCAGCTTAGAAACGGGTTCACCCCTCCACTTT. This gives the protein CASSLETGSPLHF.

The chain combines TRBV15 with TRBJ1-2; TRBD1 aligns across 7 bases. J gave up 6 bases and V 1 base, and 8 bases lay outside the gene matches. The germline V gene has CDR1 LNHNV and CDR2 YYDKDF (reference sequence). CDR3 size: 15 residues. The CDR3 protein is CATSRGEQGRNGYTF. As DNA, the CDR3 is TGTGCCACCAGCAGAGGCGAACAGGGGCGAAATGGCTACACCTTC.

The chain employs TRBV6-5 and TRBJ1-5; a weak D match, TRBD1 (5 bases). Germline CDR1 reads MNHEY; CDR2 reads SVGAGI. V gave up 6 bases and J gave up 1 base, with 13 bases separating them. The length of the CDR3 is 15 residues. DNA for the CDR3: TGTGCCAGCAGAAAGGGGAGGTTGAGCAATCAGCCCCAGCATTTT. Amino acid sequence: CASRKGRLSNQPQHF.

Worth noting for this clone: The junction shows a germline mismatch at one end, possibly a read error. The chain couples TRBV7-7 to TRBJ2-5; 7 bases align to TRBD2. This CDR3 is 13 amino acids long. CDR1 is SSHAT, CDR2 FNYEAQ, per germline (reference sequence). Here the CDR3 reads CASSLERGGEQYF. CDR3 nucleotide sequence: TGTGCTAGCAGCTTAGAGCGGGGAGGAGAGCAGTACTTC.

This clone appeared a single time. The chain carries TRBV28 and TRBJ2-5; D perhaps matches TRBD2 (6 bases). The end of the DNA aligns better with TRBJ2-7, so the J call may be wrong. The CDR3 is 15 amino acids. CDR1 MDHEN and CDR2 SYDVKM come from the germline V gene. The CDR3, as DNA: TGTGCCAGCAGTTTGGTAGCCGGGGGAAGAAACGAGCAGTACTTC. Translated, it gives CASSLVAGGRNEQYF.

V usage is TRBV9 and J usage is TRBJ2-1; 9 bases agree with TRBD1. In germline, CDR1 is SGDLS, CDR2 YYNGEE. CDR3 size: 16 residues. V gave up 0 bases and J gave up 6 bases; unmatched junction bases: 7. The CDR3 coding sequence is TGTGCCAGCAGCGTAGCCGGACAGGGGCTGATCAATGAGCAGTTCTTC. It translates to CASSVAGQGLINEQFF.

The V gene is TRBV11-2, the J gene TRBJ2-6; 9 bases are a match to TRBD1. From germline, CDR1 is SGHAT and CDR2 FQNNGV. V gave up 6 bases and J gave up 0 bases; unmatched junction bases: 6. This CDR3 is built from 17 residues. CDR3 residues: CASRPGQGPSGANVLTF. CDR3 nucleotide sequence: TGTGCCAGCAGACCGGGACAGGGCCCCTCTGGGGCCAACGTCCTGACTTTC.

V usage is TRBV4-2 and J usage is TRBJ2-7; 12 positions agree with TRBD2. This CDR3 contains 15 residues. The J segment lost 4 bases and the V segment lost 0 bases, leaving 1 base of the junction unmatched. Per the germline V gene, CDR1 is LGHNA and CDR2 is YNFKEQ. The chain's CDR3 is CASSQETSGSYEQYF. The CDR3 DNA sequence: TGTGCCAGCAGCCAAGAGACTAGCGGGAGTTACGAGCAGTACTTC.

Turning to this clone: The same CDR3 arises from other DNA sequences in this sample as well. The V gene is TRBV27, the J gene TRBJ2-7; 7 nucleotides agree with TRBD1. This CDR3 spans 13 amino acids. Losses at the gene ends were 2 bases for V and 2 bases for J; bases not matched to a gene: 0. CDR1 is MNHEY and CDR2 is SMNVEV in the germline V gene (reference sequence). The CDR3, as DNA: TGTGCCAGCAGTTTACAGGGGGCCTACGAGCAGTACTTC. It yields the protein CASSLQGAYEQYF.

This clone is a singleton in its sample. This rearrangement joins TRBV7-2 to TRBJ2-7, with 11 bases matching TRBD2. V lost 5 bases and J lost 1; bases outside the gene matches: 1. The germline CDR1 and CDR2 sequences are SGHTA and FQGNSA. The length of the CDR3 is 14 residues. CDR3 protein: CASSPSGGSYEQYF. The DNA for the CDR3 is TGTGCCAGCAGCCCTAGCGGGGGGTCCTACGAGCAGTACTTC.

By share, this clone ranks as large. The genes are TRBV2 and TRBJ1-1; no clear D gene. Germline V gives CDR1 SNHLY, CDR2 FYNNEI. V lost 8 bases and J 1 base, leaving 8 bases between the germline ends. The CDR3 consists of 12 residues. The CDR3 here is CASGSRNTEAFF. The CDR3, as DNA: TGTGCCAGCGGTTCGAGGAACACTGAAGCTTTCTTT.

The J gene is TRBJ2-5, the V gene TRBV28; 12 nucleotides align to TRBD1. The J call may not be correct, given that the DNA end is closer to TRBJ2-7. Germline values: CDR1 MDHEN, CDR2 SYDVKM. This CDR3 has 17 amino acids. This CDR3 is CASSTVTGTGGRYEQYF. CDR3 sequence (DNA): TGTGCCAGCAGCACAGTAACCGGGACAGGGGGCCGCTACGAGCAGTACTTC.

The genes are TRBV2 and TRBJ2-1; possibly TRBD1 for D (5 bases). The CDR3 runs 13 residues. Germline CDR1 SNHLY, CDR2 FYNNEI. Trimming removed 6 bases from V and 3 bases from J, with 9 bases in between. This CDR3 is CASRQTDYNEQFF. DNA of the CDR3: TGTGCCAGCAGGCAGACAGACTACAATGAGCAGTTCTTC.

This clone was detected only once. The CDR3 coding sequence is TGCGCCAGCAGCTTAGTTCGCGGGAGTGAAGAGACCCAGTACTTC. As protein: CASSLVRGSEETQYF. The V call is TRBV5-1, the J call TRBJ2-5, with 7 bases lining up with TRBD2. The germline CDR1 and CDR2 sequences are SGHRS and YFSETQ. This CDR3 spans 15 amino acids. The junction had 7 bases not matched to a gene; V was cut back by 2 bases and J by 3 bases.

The chain carries TRBV7-9 and TRBJ1-4, with 9 positions matching TRBD1. Germline trimming cut 2 bases from V and 2 bases from J; bases unmatched to any gene: 0. The CDR3 contains 15 residues. CDR1 is SEHNR and CDR2 is FQNEAQ in the germline V gene (reference sequence). The DNA of the CDR3 is TGTGCCAGCAGCTTAACAGGGGGCACTAATGAAAAACTGTTTTTT. As protein: CASSLTGGTNEKLFF.

In nucleotides, the CDR3 is TGTGCCAGCAGCTTGGGGGACAGCCTTAATTCACCCCTCCACTTT. Amino acids: CASSLGDSLNSPLHF. V usage is TRBV7-9 and J usage is TRBJ1-6; TRBD1 agrees at 7 bases. After removal of 3 bases from V and 6 bases from J, the junction contained 5 bases not matched to a gene. Germline CDR1 is SEHNR and CDR2 is FQNEAQ (reference sequence). The CDR3 is made up of 15 amino acids.

The genes are TRBV6-1 and TRBJ1-5, with D tentatively TRBD1 (6 bases). This CDR3 is 15 amino acids long. The V gene lost 3 bases and the J gene lost 6 bases, with 15 bases spanning the gap. The germline gives CDR1 MNHNS, CDR2 SASEGT. The CDR3 DNA is TGTGCCAGCAGTGACGTGGGGGGGGCATTTCAGCCCCAGCATTTT. This gives the protein CASSDVGGAFQPQHF.

This clone came up once. The chain carries TRBV7-3 and TRBJ2-2, with D possibly being TRBD2 (6 bases). This CDR3 is built from 15 residues. V was pared by 5 bases and J by 9 bases, with 19 bases between. Germline V lookup: CDR1 SGHTA, CDR2 FQGTGA. This CDR3 is CASSPGGGQTRELFF. As DNA, the CDR3 is TGTGCCAGCAGCCCCGGGGGAGGACAAACCAGGGAGCTGTTTTTT.

This clone is a singleton in its sample. The chain's CDR3 is CASSLVLAGAYNEQFF. For the CDR3, the DNA is TGTGCCAGCAGCTTAGTCCTAGCGGGGGCCTACAATGAGCAGTTCTTC. The chain has TRBV7-6 and TRBJ2-1; the match to TRBD2 covers 10 bases. Looked up from germline, CDR1 is SGHVS and CDR2 is FNYEAQ. This CDR3 region has 16 residues. The J segment lost 2 bases and the V segment lost 1 base, leaving 2 bases of the junction unmatched.

This clone occurred once. The chain joins TRBV5-4 to TRBJ1-2; TRBD1 matches 9 bases. Germline-derived CDR1 and CDR2 are SGHNT and YYREEE (reference sequence). This CDR3 has 16 residues. J was trimmed by 7 bases and V by 3 bases; bases with no gene match: 13. CDR3 in DNA: TGTGCCAGCAGCTCCGCGCTTACAGGGGGCGGCCTTGGCTACACCTTC. Its translation is CASSSALTGGGLGYTF.

The chain employs TRBV5-4 and TRBJ2-7, with 8 positions matching TRBD2. The CDR3 is 16 residues long. Germline V gene lookup returns CDR1 SGHNT and CDR2 YYREEE (reference sequence). Trimming removed 4 bases from V and 0 bases from J; junction bases left unmatched: 9. The CDR3 DNA reads TGTGCCAGCAGCCCTGACTGGCGGGGGGCCTCCTACGAGCAGTACTTC. Its protein product is CASSPDWRGASYEQYF.

The rearrangement uses TRBV10-3 and TRBJ2-7, with a possible D match to TRBD1 (6 bases). Germline V gives CDR1 ENHRY, CDR2 SYGVKD. V lost 6 bases and J lost 0, with 12 bases in between. This CDR3 has 14 residues. CDR3 nucleotide sequence: TGTGCCATCAGGCTGGGGGCAGACTCCTACGAGCAGTACTTC. Its protein product is CAIRLGADSYEQYF.

This clone showed up just a few times. This sequence joins TRBV5-1 and TRBJ2-7; TRBD1 matches 9 bases. The CDR3 runs to 15 residues. Trimming took 0 bases from V and 2 from J; bases not matched to a gene: 3. The germline gives CDR1 SGHRS, CDR2 YFSETQ. The CDR3 DNA reads TGCGCCAGCAGCTTGGGGGGACAGGGAACCTACGAGCAGTACTTC. Encoded protein: CASSLGGQGTYEQYF.

The V call is TRBV27, the J call TRBJ1-1; no reliable D call. The CDR3 is 15 amino acids. The V gene lost 5 bases and the J gene lost 4 bases, with 17 bases spanning the gap. From germline, CDR1 is MNHEY and CDR2 SMNVEV (reference sequence). CDR3 loop: CASSVQRADSTEAFF. CDR3 in DNA: TGTGCCAGCAGTGTCCAACGCGCGGATTCCACTGAAGCTTTCTTT.

V gene TRBV18 combines with J gene TRBJ1-3; D remains ambiguous. The CDR3 loop spans 16 amino acids. In germline, CDR1 is KGHSH, CDR2 LQKENI. Trimming stripped 3 bases from V and 0 bases from J, with 12 bases between. The DNA of the CDR3 is TGTGCCAGCTCACCTCTAGCAGGTATCTCTGGAAACACCATATATTTT. Amino acids: CASSPLAGISGNTIYF.

The gene calls are TRBV2 and TRBJ1-1, with TRBD1 identical over 7 bases. This CDR3 has 13 residues. Germline V gives CDR1 SNHLY, CDR2 FYNNEI. With V trimmed by 4 bases and J by 6 bases, 5 bases remained unmatched. The CDR3 loop reads CASSVDRAAEAFF. Written as DNA, the CDR3 is TGTGCCAGCAGTGTCGACAGGGCCGCTGAAGCTTTCTTT.